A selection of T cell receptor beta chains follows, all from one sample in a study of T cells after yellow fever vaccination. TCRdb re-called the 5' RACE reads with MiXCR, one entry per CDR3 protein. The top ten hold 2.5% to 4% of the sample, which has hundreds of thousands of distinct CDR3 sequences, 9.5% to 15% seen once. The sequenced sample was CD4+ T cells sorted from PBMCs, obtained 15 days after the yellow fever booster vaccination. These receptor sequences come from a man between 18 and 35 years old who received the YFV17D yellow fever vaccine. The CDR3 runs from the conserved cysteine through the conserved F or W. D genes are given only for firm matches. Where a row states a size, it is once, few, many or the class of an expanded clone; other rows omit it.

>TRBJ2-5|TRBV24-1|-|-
TGTGCCACCAGTGGCGTCGGGCAGGGAGAGACCCAGTACTTC
CATSGVGQGETQYF
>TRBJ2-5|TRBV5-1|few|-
TGCGCCAGCAGCCCGGACGGCGCCGAGACCCAGTACTTC
CASSPDGAETQYF
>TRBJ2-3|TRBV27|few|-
TGTGCCAGCAGTTTGGGAGGGGGCGTAGCAGATACGCAGTATTTT
CASSLGGGVADTQYF
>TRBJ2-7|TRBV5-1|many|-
TGCGCCAGCAGCCGGGGCGAGAACGAGCAGTACTTC
CASSRGENEQYF
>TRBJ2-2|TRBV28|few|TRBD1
TGTGCCAGCAGTTCAGGCACTATCAGGGGGCCGAACACCGGGGAGCTGTTTTTT
CASSSGTIRGPNTGELFF
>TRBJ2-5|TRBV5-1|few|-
TGCGCCAGCAGCATGACTAGACAAGAGACCCAGTACTTC
CASSMTRQETQYF
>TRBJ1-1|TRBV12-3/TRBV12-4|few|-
TGTGCCAGCAGTAAAGTGACTGAAGCTTTCTTT
CASSKVTEAFF
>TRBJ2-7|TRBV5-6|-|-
TGTGCCAGCAGCCATTACTACGAGCAGTACTTC
CASSHYYEQYF
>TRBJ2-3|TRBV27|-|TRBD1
TGTGCCAGCAGTCGATTGACAGGGGTCGCAGATACGCAGTATTTT
CASSRLTGVADTQYF
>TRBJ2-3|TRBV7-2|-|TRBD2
TGTGCCAGCAGCTTAGGGACTAGCGGAGCTCCCAGCACAGATACGCAGTATTTT
CASSLGTSGAPSTDTQYF
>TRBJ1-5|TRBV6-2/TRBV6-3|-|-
TGTGCCAGCAAACGGGAGAATCAGCCCCAGCATTTT
CASKRENQPQHF
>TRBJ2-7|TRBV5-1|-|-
TGCGCCAGCAGCTCCGATTACGAGCAGTACTTC
CASSSDYEQYF
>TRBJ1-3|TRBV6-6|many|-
TGTGCCAGCAATGACGGAGGGGCAAGATTTGCTGGAAACACCATATATTTT
CASNDGGARFAGNTIYF
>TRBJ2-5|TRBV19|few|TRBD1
TGTGCCAGTAGTATTGAGGGACAGGGGTGGCAAGAGACCCAGTACTTC
CASSIEGQGWQETQYF
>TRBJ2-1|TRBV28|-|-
TGTGCCAGCAGTTTGAGCACCCCCAATGAGCAGTTCTTC
CASSLSTPNEQFF
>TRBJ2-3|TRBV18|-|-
TGTGCCAGCTCATCTGGGTTGAGGTACACAGATACGCAGTATTTT
CASSSGLRYTDTQYF
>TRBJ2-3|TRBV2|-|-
TGTGCCAGCAGTGCCCAGCGGGGCACAGATACGCAGTATTTT
CASSAQRGTDTQYF
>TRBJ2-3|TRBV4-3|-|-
TGCGCCAGCAGTCAACGGGCGGGGGCAGAGAGAGATACGCAGTATTTT
CASSQRAGAERDTQYF
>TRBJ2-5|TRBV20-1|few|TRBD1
TGCAGTGCCACCCGGACAGGGCGGCAAGAGACCCAGTACTTC
CSATRTGRQETQYF
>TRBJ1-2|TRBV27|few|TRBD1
TGTGCCAGCAGCTCACAGGGGCGCTATGGCTACACCTTC
CASSSQGRYGYTF
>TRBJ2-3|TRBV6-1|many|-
TGTGCCAGCAGACCGATCGCAGATACGCAGTATTTT
CASRPIADTQYF
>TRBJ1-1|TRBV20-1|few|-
TGCAGTGCTAGAGATGCATCGGACAGAGAGGGGACTGAAGCTTTCTTT
CSARDASDREGTEAFF
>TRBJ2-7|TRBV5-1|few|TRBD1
TGCGCCAGCAGGGGAGCCGGGACAGGGAACTACGAGCAGTACTTC
CASRGAGTGNYEQYF
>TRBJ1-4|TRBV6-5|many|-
TGTGCCTCGCGGTTGGGGAGGCGTGAAAAACTGTTTTTT
CASRLGRREKLFF
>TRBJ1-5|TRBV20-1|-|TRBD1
TGCAGTGCAGGCGGACAGGGCAGTCAGCCCCAGCATTTT
CSAGGQGSQPQHF
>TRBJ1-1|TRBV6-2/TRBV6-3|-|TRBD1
TGTGCCAGCAGACTCACAGGGGGAGCTGAAGCTTTCTTT
CASRLTGGAEAFF
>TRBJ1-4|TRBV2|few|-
TGTGCCAGCAGTTCTTGGCAACAGGGACCGCTGTTTTTT
CASSSWQQGPLFF
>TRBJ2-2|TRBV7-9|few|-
TGTGCCAGCAGCTTAGGAAGGACGAACACCGGGGAGCTGTTTTTT
CASSLGRTNTGELFF
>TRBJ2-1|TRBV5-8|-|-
TGTGCCAGCGGACACAGGGGGGGCTCCTACAATGAGCAGTTCTTC
CASGHRGGSYNEQFF
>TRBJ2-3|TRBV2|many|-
TGTGCCAGCAGTGAACAAACAGATACGCAGTATTTT
CASSEQTDTQYF
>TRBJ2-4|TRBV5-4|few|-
TGTGCCAGCAGCTATTTTGGACGGGAGATTCAGTACTTC
CASSYFGREIQYF
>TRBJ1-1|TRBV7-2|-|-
TGTGCCAGCAGCTTATTCCAAGAGAACACTGAAGCTTTCTTT
CASSLFQENTEAFF
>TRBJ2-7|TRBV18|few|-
TGTGCCAGCTCACCAGATCTGGCTAGCTACGAGCAGTACTTC
CASSPDLASYEQYF
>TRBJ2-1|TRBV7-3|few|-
TGTGCCAGCAGCCTTCGAGGGGCCGCCAATGAGCAGTTCTTC
CASSLRGAANEQFF
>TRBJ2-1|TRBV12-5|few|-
TGTGCTAGTGTCCCTCAGGGGGGGTCCTACAATGAGCAGTTCTTC
CASVPQGGSYNEQFF